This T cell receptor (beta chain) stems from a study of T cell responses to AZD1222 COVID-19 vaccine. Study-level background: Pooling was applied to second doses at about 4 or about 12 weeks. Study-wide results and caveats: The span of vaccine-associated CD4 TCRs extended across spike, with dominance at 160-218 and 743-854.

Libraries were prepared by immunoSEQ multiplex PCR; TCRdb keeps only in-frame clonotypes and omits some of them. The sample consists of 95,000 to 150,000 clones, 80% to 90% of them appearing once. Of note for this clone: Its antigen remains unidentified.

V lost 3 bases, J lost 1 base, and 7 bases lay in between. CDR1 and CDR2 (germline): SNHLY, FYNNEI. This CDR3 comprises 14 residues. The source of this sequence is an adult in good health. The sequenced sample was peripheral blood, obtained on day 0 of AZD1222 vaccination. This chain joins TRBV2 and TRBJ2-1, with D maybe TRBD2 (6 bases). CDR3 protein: CASSDGTSYNEQFF. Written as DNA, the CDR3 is TGTGCCAGCAGTGATGGGACTTCCTACAATGAGCAGTTCTTC.